This T cell receptor beta chain was identified in a study of T cells in Graves' hyperthyroidism and ophthalmopathy. Clinical symptoms, serum thyroxine, TRAb, thyroid ultrasound and orbital computed tomography informed diagnoses. There are 21 residues in the CDR3. Trimming took 6 bases from V and 6 from J; bases not matched to a gene: 21. CDR1 SGHNT and CDR2 YENEEA come from the germline V gene. Authors of the study amplified TCR beta CDR3 regions from RNA transcripts. The TCR CDR3 was amplified in a first-round RT-PCR using the HTBI primer set. TCRdb independently ran MiXCR on the multiplex PCR reads; one entry per CDR3 protein. Found here are about 460,000 distinct CDR3 sequences, approximately 23% of them singletons; the top ten hold about 49%. The table lists this clonotype with a few counts. Its target is not known. Study observations and caveats: A model of 13 V-J pairs discriminated ophthalmopathy from stable hyperthyroidism. Ophthalmopathy, which appeared later, was predicted by the model a median 6.5 months before onset.

The chain has TRBV11-3 and TRBJ2-3; 16 bases line up with TRBD2. This clonotype originated in a woman in her 70s with Graves' ophthalmopathy. The sequencing input was blood. The CDR3 is CASRLRQGKGLAGGGKDTQYF. CDR3 in DNA: TGTGCCAGCAGGTTACGACAGGGAAAGGGACTAGCGGGAGGGGGAAAGGATACGCAGTATTTT.